This T cell receptor beta chain derives from a study of CD8 T cells in ankylosing spondylitis. TCRdb itself ran the 5' RACE reads through MiXCR, one entry per CDR3 protein. The top ten hold about 7% of the sample, which has hundreds of thousands of distinct CDR3 sequences, about a quarter seen once. Trimming pared 5 bases from V and 2 bases from J, leaving 14 bases between. The CDR3 sequence is 14 residues long. CDR1 SGHRS and CDR2 YFSETQ come from the germline V gene. The clonotype comes from a male donor with ankylosing spondylitis or in good health (not recorded which). The chain is built from TRBV5-1 and TRBJ2-7, with a tentative D call TRBD2 (7 bases). The sample taken for sequencing was blood, either unsorted or a sorted T cell fraction (not recorded which). Here the CDR3 DNA reads TGCGCCAGCAGGACCAGCGGGACAACCTACGAGCAGTACTTC. This translates into CASRTSGTTYEQYF.